These 17 T cell receptor beta chains share one sample of origin, sequenced in a study of shared clonotypes between healthy human individuals. Clones were read by immunoSEQ multiplex PCR, and TCRdb kept only the in-frame ones, dropping some. The data contain 2 million to 2.5 million clones, under 95% of them singletons. Sequenced input: naive CD4+ T cells from PBMCs. Subset given: CD45RA+ positively selected. These receptors were collected from a man aged 18 to 29 in good health. Some clones in this sample may be carry-over from other donors' samples.

J is TRBJ1-5 and V is TRBV5-1, with 9 positions matching TRBD1. Germline V gene lookup returns CDR1 SGHRS and CDR2 YFSETQ. This CDR3 has 15 residues. V trimming: 4 bases; J trimming: 3 bases; junction bases outside the gene matches: 5. CDR3 protein: CASSTGQGPNQPQHF. The CDR3 DNA reads TGCGCCAGCAGCACCGGACAGGGGCCCAATCAGCCCCAGCATTTT. The full variable domain, its missing parts supplied by reference TRBV5-1 and TRBJ1-5, is KAGVTQTPRYLIKTRGQQVTLSCSPISGHRSVSWYQQTPGQGLQFLFEYFSETQRNKGNFPGRFSGRQFSNSRSEMNVSTLELGDSALYLCASSTGQGPNQPQHFGDGTRLSIL.

The rearrangement joins TRBV29-1 to TRBJ2-1; D gene unclear. Germline lookup yields CDR1 SQVTM and CDR2 ANQGSEA. Trimming took off 7 bases at V and 5 bases at J, with 6 bases between the two ends. The CDR3 is made up of 10 amino acids. CDR3 region: CSALHNEQFF. Written as DNA, the CDR3 is TGCAGCGCACTGCACAATGAGCAGTTCTTC.

The gene calls are TRBV7-9 and TRBJ2-5; no definite D call. CDR3 length: 13 residues. Trimming removed 0 bases from V and 1 base from J, with 3 bases in between. Germline V gene sequence: CDR1 SEHNR, CDR2 FQNEAQ (reference sequence). CDR3 sequence: CASSLARQETQYF. CDR3 sequence (DNA): TGTGCCAGCAGCTTAGCGCGCCAAGAGACCCAGTACTTC.

The chain uses TRBV5-4 and TRBJ2-7; 7 positions match TRBD2. Germline CDR1 and CDR2: SGHNT and YYREEE (reference sequence). Unmatched junction bases numbered 16, after V lost 3 bases and J lost 4 bases. The CDR3 is made up of 17 amino acids. This CDR3 is CASSSTTGPSGPYEQYF. DNA of the CDR3: TGTGCCAGCAGCTCAACCACTGGGCCTAGCGGACCTTACGAGCAGTACTTC.

V gene TRBV6-5 combines with J gene TRBJ2-2, with D perhaps TRBD1 or TRBD2 (5 bases each). Germline V gives CDR1 MNHEY, CDR2 SVGAGI. The CDR3 sequence is 15 residues long. Trimming stripped 2 bases from V and 4 bases from J, with 11 bases between. CDR3 in amino acids: CASSYKGERTGELFF. In nucleotides, the CDR3 is TGTGCCAGCAGTTACAAAGGGGAGCGCACCGGGGAGCTGTTTTTT.

The rearrangement links TRBV15 to TRBJ1-4; D not resolved. Germline CDR1 and CDR2: LNHNV and YYDKDF (reference sequence). V lost 0 bases and J lost 5, with 10 bases in between. This CDR3 spans 15 amino acids. Written as DNA, the CDR3 is TGTGCCACCAGCAGAGATTTGCAGACAAATGAAAAACTGTTTTTT. Its translation is CATSRDLQTNEKLFF.

The chain carries TRBV4-1 and TRBJ1-3; a possible D gene is TRBD1 (6 bases). The CDR3 runs 17 residues. Germline V gene data show CDR1 as MGHRA and CDR2 as YSYEKL. Trimming stripped 4 bases from V and 2 bases from J, with 18 bases between. The CDR3 region is CASSLDGRGGAGNTIYF. In DNA form, the CDR3 reads TGCGCCAGCAGCCTAGACGGGAGAGGGGGAGCTGGAAACACCATATATTTT.

The CDR3 protein is CASSVRGPSGANVLTF. The CDR3 region has the DNA TGTGCCAGCAGCGTCAGGGGCCCATCTGGGGCCAACGTCCTGACTTTC. V gene TRBV7-3 combines with J gene TRBJ2-6, with D tentatively TRBD1 (6 bases). The CDR3 extends over 16 amino acids. V was cut by 5 bases and J by 1 base, with 12 bases left in between. The germline V gene has CDR1 SGHTA and CDR2 FQGTGA.

As regards this clone: The sample carries other DNA sequences with the same CDR3. The rearrangement joins TRBV10-3 to TRBJ1-5; maybe TRBD1 (5 bases). The germline V gene has CDR1 ENHRY and CDR2 SYGVKD. The length of the CDR3 is 13 residues. Trimming took off 5 bases at V and 1 base at J, with 6 bases between the two ends. The CDR3 spells CAISRDSNQPQHF. Here the CDR3 DNA reads TGTGCCATCAGTAGGGACAGCAATCAGCCCCAGCATTTT.

The V call is TRBV28, the J call TRBJ1-2; the D is unclear. Germline V lookup: CDR1 MDHEN, CDR2 SYDVKM. V lost 2 bases and J 1 base, leaving 11 bases between the germline ends. The CDR3 totals 15 residues. The CDR3 reads CASSLPGNLNYGYTF. In DNA form, the CDR3 reads TGTGCCAGCAGTTTACCGGGGAACCTTAACTATGGCTACACCTTC.

The rearrangement uses TRBV28 and TRBJ2-7, with a weak D call TRBD1 (5 bases). CDR3 size: 12 residues. Per germline, CDR1 MDHEN and CDR2 SYDVKM. The ends were cut back, 7 bases at V and 8 bases at J, with 15 bases in the middle. The CDR3 spells CASTFSTGQQYF. CDR3 nucleotides: TGTGCCAGCACCTTCAGTACAGGCCAGCAGTACTTC.

The chain has TRBV29-1 and TRBJ1-1; tentatively, D is TRBD1 (5 bases). V lost 4 bases, J lost 1 base, and 10 bases lay in between. CDR1 is SQVTM and CDR2 is ANQGSEA in the germline V gene. The CDR3 contains 13 residues. The CDR3 loop reads CSVAQVSNTEAFF. CDR3 DNA: TGCAGCGTTGCACAGGTCTCGAACACTGAAGCTTTCTTT.

This clone was observed a handful of times. The same CDR3 is also encoded by other DNA sequences in this sample. The V call is TRBV29-1, the J call TRBJ2-3, with D uncertain. Germline V gives CDR1 SQVTM, CDR2 ANQGSEA. The germline V and J ends were trimmed by 2 bases and 1 base, with 7 bases remaining between them. This CDR3 is built from 13 residues. CDR3 nucleotide sequence: TGCAGCGTTGAAAGTGGGGGCACAGATACGCAGTATTTT. This sequence encodes CSVESGGTDTQYF.

This clone was recorded only once. The V and J genes are TRBV7-9 and TRBJ1-1; 8 bases are a match to TRBD1. The germline V gene encodes CDR1 SEHNR and CDR2 FQNEAQ (reference sequence). This CDR3 spans 13 amino acids. V gave up 5 bases and J gave up 5 bases; unmatched junction bases: 4. The CDR3, as DNA: TGTGCCAGCAGCCGGGACAGGAGTACTGAAGCTTTCTTT. Translation gives CASSRDRSTEAFF.

A note on this clone: Other DNA sequences in the sample encode the same CDR3. The CDR3 region has the DNA TGTGCCAGCAGCCCCCGGGCCACCGGGGAGCTGTTTTTT. Translating gives CASSPRATGELFF. The V call is TRBV11-3, the J call TRBJ2-2; no reliable D call. The CDR3 sequence is 13 residues long. The germline CDR1 and CDR2 sequences are SGHNT and YENEEA. Deletions cut 5 bases from V and 4 bases from J, with 8 bases between.

The chain combines TRBV5-4 with TRBJ2-5; D is uncertain. Deletions cut 0 bases from V and 1 base from J, with 10 bases between. This CDR3 is built from 15 residues. CDR1 SGHNT and CDR2 YYREEE come from the germline V gene (reference sequence). The CDR3 loop reads CASSLGGDLQETQYF. DNA of the CDR3: TGTGCCAGCAGCTTGGGGGGTGACCTCCAAGAGACCCAGTACTTC.

The chain carries TRBV19 and TRBJ1-5, with D unresolved. Trimming removed 6 bases at V and 3 bases at J, with 9 bases between. The CDR3 length is 13 residues. Germline V lookup: CDR1 LNHDA, CDR2 SQIVND (reference sequence). This CDR3 is CASSQDFNQPQHF. The DNA of the CDR3 is TGTGCCAGTAGCCAGGACTTCAATCAGCCCCAGCATTTT.